The next 12 T cell receptor beta chains were all read from a single sample in a study of T cell responses to AZD1222 COVID-19 vaccine. Repertoires were generated with immunoSEQ multiplex PCR, while TCRdb's copy carries only in-frame clones and drops some. The data hold over 110,000 clones, with roughly 90% observed a single time. The input for sequencing was peripheral blood, taken 28 days after the second AZD1222 dose. The receptors come from an adult who received the AZD1222 COVID-19 vaccine.

J is TRBJ1-5 and V is TRBV6-5; possible D gene TRBD1, 6 bases. The ends were cut back, 6 bases at V and 4 bases at J, with 13 bases in the middle. CDR1 and CDR2 (germline): MNHEY, SVGAGI. The CDR3 consists of 14 residues. CDR3 in DNA: TGTGCCAGCAGGTCGACAGGTGGTAATCAGCCCCAGCATTTT. It encodes CASRSTGGNQPQHF.

The chain carries TRBV6-5 and TRBJ1-1; D possibly corresponds to TRBD1 (5 bases). Between the trimmed V and J ends, which lost 7 bases and 6 bases, there was a span of 21 bases. CDR1 and CDR2 (germline): MNHEY, SVGAGI. The CDR3 covers 15 residues. The CDR3 region has the DNA TGTGCCAGCATGCCCTTGGGCAGGGCAATTGCTGAAGCTTTCTTT. Residues: CASMPLGRAIAEAFF.

This clone occurred once. V usage is TRBV28 and J usage is TRBJ1-2; D gene ambiguous. The CDR3 runs 15 residues. Germline-derived CDR1 and CDR2 are MDHEN and SYDVKM. The V gene lost 2 bases and the J gene lost 4 bases, with 14 bases spanning the gap. The DNA of the CDR3 is TGTGCCAGCAGTTTAGCTACACCACTACTCTATGGCTACACCTTC. As protein: CASSLATPLLYGYTF.

The chain combines TRBV27 with TRBJ1-5; D is perhaps TRBD1 (6 bases). The V end was cut by 3 bases, the J end by 6 bases, with 9 bases between. CDR3 length: 13 amino acids. Germline-derived CDR1 and CDR2 are MNHEY and SMNVEV (reference sequence). Here the CDR3 reads CASSLARGQPQHF. CDR3 bases: TGTGCCAGCAGTTTGGCCAGGGGTCAGCCCCAGCATTTT.

Worth noting for this clone: This specimen includes other DNA sequences encoding the same CDR3. This sequence joins TRBV7-2 and TRBJ2-3; no reliable D call. Germline V gene sequence: CDR1 SGHTA, CDR2 FQGNSA. The CDR3 is 12 amino acids. V was pared by 5 bases and J by 4 bases, with 7 bases between. The CDR3 DNA reads TGTGCCAGCAGCCCCACTTCAGATACGCAGTATTTT. Its protein is CASSPTSDTQYF.

The chain joins TRBV3-1 (or the pseudogene TRBV3-2) to TRBJ2-6; tentatively, D is TRBD1 (6 bases). Germline V gene sequence: CDR1 LGHDT, CDR2 YNNKEL (reference sequence). V lost 4 bases, J lost 1 base, and 20 bases lay in between. The CDR3 sequence is 19 residues long. This CDR3 reads CASSRSSDRSLSGANVLTF. The CDR3 DNA reads TGTGCCAGCAGCCGATCCTCGGACAGATCACTGTCTGGGGCCAACGTCCTGACTTTC.

The V gene is TRBV25-1, the J gene TRBJ2-2; 13 positions agree with TRBD2. V shed 6 bases, J shed 6 bases, and the junction held 4 bases outside the gene matches. Looked up from germline, CDR1 is MGHDK and CDR2 is SYGVNS. The CDR3 is made up of 15 amino acids. The chain's CDR3 is CASRGGLAGAGELFF. The CDR3 DNA reads TGTGCCAGCAGAGGTGGACTAGCGGGAGCCGGGGAGCTGTTTTTT.

The rearrangement uses TRBV6-5 and TRBJ2-1; D gene uncertain. The CDR3 has 15 residues. Germline V lookup: CDR1 MNHEY, CDR2 SVGAGI. V was trimmed by 0 bases and J by 3 bases, leaving 9 bases between them. CDR3 bases: TGTGCCAGCAGTTACTCGTCCGGGTTCTACAATGAGCAGTTCTTC. Its protein is CASSYSSGFYNEQFF.

The chain links TRBV19 to TRBJ1-1; D is uncertain. V lost 8 bases and J lost 1, with 14 bases in between. Germline CDR1 is LNHDA and CDR2 is SQIVND (reference sequence). The CDR3 length is 14 residues. The CDR3: CASRLRGKNTEAFF. Written as DNA, the CDR3 is TGTGCCAGTCGCCTCCGGGGAAAGAACACTGAAGCTTTCTTT.

V is TRBV7-9 and J is TRBJ2-2; D could derive from TRBD1 or TRBD2 (5 bases each). CDR3 length: 16 residues. CDR1 is SEHNR, CDR2 FQNEAQ, per germline (reference sequence). Trimming removed 8 bases at V and 1 base at J, with 17 bases between. For the CDR3, the DNA is TGTGCCAGCGGCCCGGGGCGGTTTGGGAACACCGGGGAGCTGTTTTTT. Translating it yields CASGPGRFGNTGELFF.

The chain uses TRBV7-2 and TRBJ1-1; D unclear. Between the trimmed V and J ends, which lost 3 bases and 1 base, there was a span of 9 bases. This CDR3 region has 14 residues. CDR1 is SGHTA, CDR2 FQGNSA, per germline. Here the CDR3 reads CASSLYNWNTEAFF. The CDR3 region has the DNA TGTGCCAGCAGCTTGTACAACTGGAACACTGAAGCTTTCTTT.

A few counts support this clone. V is TRBV28 and J is TRBJ2-1, with unresolved D. Trimming shortened V by 7 bases and J by 6 bases, and 7 bases separated the two germline ends. CDR1 and CDR2 (germline): MDHEN, SYDVKM. The CDR3 length is 11 residues. The CDR3 spells CASTLGNEQFF. CDR3 nucleotide sequence: TGTGCCAGCACACTGGGCAATGAGCAGTTCTTC.